This TCR beta chain stems from a study of shared clonotypes between healthy human individuals (dated by TCRdb to 2020 to 2022). Describing the broader study: Three men and two women, aged 18 to 49 years, made up the cohort. To estimate repertoire size and how much clonotypes are shared between individuals, the study performed deep sequencing of blood TCR repertoires from about five healthy adults. Each donor's leukapheresis produced roughly between roughly 0.85 and 9 billion PBMCs. To increase sequencing depth and limit assay-specific biases, TCR repertoire library preparation and sequencing were carried out by different laboratories using diverse techniques. What the study reported, not specific to this receptor: Pairwise subsampling led to the expectation that sequencing depth would affect the degree of clonotype sharing among donors. Sampling was restricted to blood, and TCR repertoires in tissue are likely to differ from TCR repertoires in blood. The genetic and exposure-history diversity represented was limited by the small number of donors.

V is cut back by 3 bases and J by 4 bases, with 2 bases in the junction unmatched. The CDR3, cysteine through phenylalanine, is 13 amino acids long. Kept here is only the CDR3 DNA, which spans 39 bases and is read in frame from base 1. The CDR1 and CDR2 encoded by the germline V gene (reference sequence) are LNHNV and YYDKDF. Using the deep immunoSEQ assay, multiplex PCR amplified TCR CDR3 regions from genomic DNA. For each cell subset, the extracted genomic DNA was distributed evenly across all wells of several immunoSEQ 96-well plates, and each plate served as one replicate. For unsorted PBMC, each replicate PCR was loaded with 300 to 350 ng genomic DNA, equivalent to 25,000 to 35,000 T cell genomes. Ten immunoSEQ deep assay plates were used to sequence the unsorted PBMC genomic DNA. Purified libraries were measured with a Qubit 3.0 fluorometer, size-checked on a Bioanalyzer 2100, and measured again with the KAPA Library Quantification kit. Every immunoSEQ 96-well plate was sequenced on a separate single-read 150-cycle Illumina NextSeq 550 flow cell. As for how the authors treated the data: Because only junctional sequences without quality scores were contained in the immunoSEQ output, filtering matching that applied to full-length reads could not be performed. Sequences were annotated with PyIR, a Python wrapper for IgBLAST v1.9, using IMGT germline references to assign V/J genes and CDR3. Reads with weak V/J assignments (E-value above 1e-6), missing CDR3, stop codons, out-of-frame junctions, or ambiguous translated residues were removed. A V3J clonotype was defined by an identical inferred V gene, J gene, and CDR3 amino acid sequence. To compute the percentage overlap between repertoires, the number of shared unique clonotypes was divided by the size of the smaller repertoire. RTK rarefaction, the Chao1 estimator, and Recon v2.1 estimates of unobserved clonotypes were used to assess repertoire richness. Held by TCRdb, this immuneACCESS table contains in-frame sequences only and omits some clones. Under half of the omission traces to an unresolved V gene where checked; the cause of the rest is unknown. V, J and clone size reflect that table, while D and trimming were determined from the DNA. The sample has hundreds of thousands of clones on record, 75% to 85% of them singletons. Jointly, the top ten make up 10% to 15% of the sample.

Healthy HIV-negative adults with no recently reported acute infections or vaccinations were included as donors. All donors were Caucasian adults living in Nashville, Tennessee, USA. For unsorted samples, 75 million to 100 million PBMCs were counted and genomic DNA was extracted with the QIAamp DNA Blood Mini kit. After blood collection by leukapheresis, PBMCs were isolated using Ficoll-Histopaque density gradient centrifugation and then cryopreserved in the vapor phase of liquid nitrogen. As for this clone: No cognate antigen has been identified for it. Per-base qualities were not stored, and no clone one base away is much larger.

This TCR derives from a woman in her thirties or forties in good health. Some clones in this sample may be carry-over from other donors' samples. The sequenced sample consisted of PBMCs. Recombination joined TRBV15 with TRBJ1-1, and 7 bases in between align with TRBD1. The nucleotides are TGTGCCACCAGCAGTAACAGGGGCACTGAAGCTTTCTTT. This encodes CATSSNRGTEAFF.